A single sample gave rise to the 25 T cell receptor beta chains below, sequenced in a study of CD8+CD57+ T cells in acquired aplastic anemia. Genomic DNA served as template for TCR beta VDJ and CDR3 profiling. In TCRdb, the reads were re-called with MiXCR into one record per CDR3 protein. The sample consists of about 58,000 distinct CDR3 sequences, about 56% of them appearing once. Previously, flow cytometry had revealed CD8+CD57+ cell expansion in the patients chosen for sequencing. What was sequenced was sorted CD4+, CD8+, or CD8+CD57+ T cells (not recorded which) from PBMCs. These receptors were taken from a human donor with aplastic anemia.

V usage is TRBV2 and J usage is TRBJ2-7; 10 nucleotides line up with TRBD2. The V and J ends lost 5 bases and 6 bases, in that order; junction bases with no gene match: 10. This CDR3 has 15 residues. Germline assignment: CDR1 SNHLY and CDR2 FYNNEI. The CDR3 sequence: CASSPSTSGNPEQYF. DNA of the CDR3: TGTGCCAGCAGTCCGAGTACTAGCGGGAACCCCGAGCAGTACTTC.

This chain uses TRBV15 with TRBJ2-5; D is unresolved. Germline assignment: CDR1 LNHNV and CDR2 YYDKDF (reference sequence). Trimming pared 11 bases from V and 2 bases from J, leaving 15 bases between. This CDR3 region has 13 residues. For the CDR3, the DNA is TGTGCCTCCACTTTGTCAGGACAAGAGACCCAGTACTTC. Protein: CASTLSGQETQYF.

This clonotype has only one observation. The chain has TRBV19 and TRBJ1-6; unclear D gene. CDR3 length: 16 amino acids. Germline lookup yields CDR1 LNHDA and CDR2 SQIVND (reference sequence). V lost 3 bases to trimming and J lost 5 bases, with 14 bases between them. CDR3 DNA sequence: TGTGCCAGTAGTATTCGTTGGTCCAGCGATAATTCACCCCTCCACTTT. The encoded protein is CASSIRWSSDNSPLHF.

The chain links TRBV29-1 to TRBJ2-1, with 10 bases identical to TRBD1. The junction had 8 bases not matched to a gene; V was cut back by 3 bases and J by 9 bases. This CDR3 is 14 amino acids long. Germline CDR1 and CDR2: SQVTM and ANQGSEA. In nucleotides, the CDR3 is TGCAGCGTTGACCAGGGACAGGGGTTCGCTGAGCAGTTCTTC. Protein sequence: CSVDQGQGFAEQFF.

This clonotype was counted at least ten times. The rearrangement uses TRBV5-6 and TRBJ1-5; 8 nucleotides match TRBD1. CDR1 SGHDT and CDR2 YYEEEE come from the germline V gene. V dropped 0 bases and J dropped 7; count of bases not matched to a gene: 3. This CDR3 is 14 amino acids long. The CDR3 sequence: CASSLGTGSQPQHF. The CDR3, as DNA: TGTGCCAGCAGCTTGGGGACAGGGTCCCAGCCCCAGCATTTT.

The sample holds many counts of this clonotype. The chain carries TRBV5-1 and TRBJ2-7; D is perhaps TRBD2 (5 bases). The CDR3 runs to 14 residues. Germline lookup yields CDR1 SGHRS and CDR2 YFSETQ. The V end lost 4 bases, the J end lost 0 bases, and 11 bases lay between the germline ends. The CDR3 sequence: CASSLTSGSYEQYF. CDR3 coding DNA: TGCGCCAGCAGCCTAACGAGCGGCTCCTACGAGCAGTACTTC.

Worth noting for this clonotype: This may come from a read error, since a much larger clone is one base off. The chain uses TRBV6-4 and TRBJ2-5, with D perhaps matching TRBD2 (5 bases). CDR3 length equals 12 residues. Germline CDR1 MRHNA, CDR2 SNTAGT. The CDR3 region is CASPREKETQCF. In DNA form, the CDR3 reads TGTGCCTCCCCCCGGGAAAAAGAGACCCAGTGCTTC.

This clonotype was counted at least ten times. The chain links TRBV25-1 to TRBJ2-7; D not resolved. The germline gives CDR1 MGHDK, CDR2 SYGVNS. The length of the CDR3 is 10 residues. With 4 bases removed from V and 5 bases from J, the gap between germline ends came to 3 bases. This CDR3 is CASSAHEQYF. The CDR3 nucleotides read TGTGCCAGCAGTGCTCACGAGCAGTACTTC.

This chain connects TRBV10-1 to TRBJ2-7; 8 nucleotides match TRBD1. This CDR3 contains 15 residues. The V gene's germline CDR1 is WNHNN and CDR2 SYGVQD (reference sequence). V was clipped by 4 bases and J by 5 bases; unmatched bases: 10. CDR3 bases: TGCGCCAGCAGTGTCCGGGACAGGCCAGGCGACGAGCAGTACTTC. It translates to CASSVRDRPGDEQYF.

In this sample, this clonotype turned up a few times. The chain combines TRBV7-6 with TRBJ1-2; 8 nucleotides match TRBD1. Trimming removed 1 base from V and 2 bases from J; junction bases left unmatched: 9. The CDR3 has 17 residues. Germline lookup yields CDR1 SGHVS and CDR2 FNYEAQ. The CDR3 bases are TGTGCCAGCAGCTTAGAGACGGACAGGGCCGCCAACTATGGCTACACCTTC. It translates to CASSLETDRAANYGYTF.

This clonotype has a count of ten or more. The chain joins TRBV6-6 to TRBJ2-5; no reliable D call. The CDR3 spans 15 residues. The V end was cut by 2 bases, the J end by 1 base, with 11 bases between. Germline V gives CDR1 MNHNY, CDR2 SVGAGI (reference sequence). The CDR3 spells CASSYLRTVQETQYF. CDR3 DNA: TGTGCCAGCAGTTACCTGCGGACGGTCCAAGAGACCCAGTACTTC.

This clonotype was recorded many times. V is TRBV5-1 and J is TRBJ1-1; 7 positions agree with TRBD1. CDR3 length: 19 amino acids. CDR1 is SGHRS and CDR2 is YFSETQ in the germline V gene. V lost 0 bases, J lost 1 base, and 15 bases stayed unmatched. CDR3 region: CASSLAYRGRAMENTEAFF. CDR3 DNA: TGCGCCAGCAGCTTGGCATACAGGGGACGGGCAATGGAGAACACTGAAGCTTTCTTT.

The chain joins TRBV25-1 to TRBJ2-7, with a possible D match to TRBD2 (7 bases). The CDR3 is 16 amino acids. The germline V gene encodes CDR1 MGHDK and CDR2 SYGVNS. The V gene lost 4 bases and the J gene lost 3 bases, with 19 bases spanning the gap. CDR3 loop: CASSGGQGGVHYEQYF. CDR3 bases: TGTGCCAGCAGTGGGGGGCAGGGAGGGGTTCACTACGAGCAGTACTTC.

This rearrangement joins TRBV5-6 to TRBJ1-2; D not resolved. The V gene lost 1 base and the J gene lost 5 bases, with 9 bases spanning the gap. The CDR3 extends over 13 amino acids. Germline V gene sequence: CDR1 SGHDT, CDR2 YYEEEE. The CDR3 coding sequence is TGTGCCAGCAGCTTGTTCGGGGAATATGGCTACACCTTC. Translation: CASSLFGEYGYTF.

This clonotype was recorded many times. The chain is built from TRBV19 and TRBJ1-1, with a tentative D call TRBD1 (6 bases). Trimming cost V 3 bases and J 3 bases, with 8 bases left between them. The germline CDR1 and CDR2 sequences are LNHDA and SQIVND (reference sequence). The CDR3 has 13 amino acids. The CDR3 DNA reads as TGTGCCAGTAGTATTACAGGGCACACTGAAGCTTTCTTT. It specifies CASSITGHTEAFF.

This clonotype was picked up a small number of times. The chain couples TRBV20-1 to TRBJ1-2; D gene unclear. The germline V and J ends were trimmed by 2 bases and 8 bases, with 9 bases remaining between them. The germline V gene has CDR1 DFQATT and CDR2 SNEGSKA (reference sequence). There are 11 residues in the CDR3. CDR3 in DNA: TGCAGTGCTAGATGGGAAGGGGGCTACACCTTC. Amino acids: CSARWEGGYTF.

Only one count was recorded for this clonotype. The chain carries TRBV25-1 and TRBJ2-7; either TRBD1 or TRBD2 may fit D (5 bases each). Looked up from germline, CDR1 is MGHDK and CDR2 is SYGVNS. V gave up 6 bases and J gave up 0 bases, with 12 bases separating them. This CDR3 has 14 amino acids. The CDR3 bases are TGTGCCAGCAGCGAAGGGACGAACTCCTACGAGCAGTACTTC. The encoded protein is CASSEGTNSYEQYF.

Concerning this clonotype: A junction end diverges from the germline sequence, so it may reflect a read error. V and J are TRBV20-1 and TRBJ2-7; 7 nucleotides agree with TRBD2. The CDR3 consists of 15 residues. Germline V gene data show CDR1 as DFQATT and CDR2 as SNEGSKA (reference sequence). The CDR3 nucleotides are TGCAGTGCTAGAAGCTCCGGACTAGTAACCTACGAGCAGTGCTTC. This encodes CSARSSGLVTYEQCF.

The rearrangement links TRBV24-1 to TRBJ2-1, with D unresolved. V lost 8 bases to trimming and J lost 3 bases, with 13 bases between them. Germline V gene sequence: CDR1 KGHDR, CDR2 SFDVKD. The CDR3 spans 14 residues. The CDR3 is CATNSFGGYNEQFF. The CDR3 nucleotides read TGTGCCACCAATAGCTTCGGCGGCTACAATGAGCAGTTCTTC.

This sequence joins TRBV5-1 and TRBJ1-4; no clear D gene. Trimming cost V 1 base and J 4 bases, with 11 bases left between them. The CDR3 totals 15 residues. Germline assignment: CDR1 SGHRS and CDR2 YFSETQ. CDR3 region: CASSLTQNFNEKLFF. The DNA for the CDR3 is TGCGCCAGCAGCTTGACGCAGAACTTTAATGAAAAACTGTTTTTT.

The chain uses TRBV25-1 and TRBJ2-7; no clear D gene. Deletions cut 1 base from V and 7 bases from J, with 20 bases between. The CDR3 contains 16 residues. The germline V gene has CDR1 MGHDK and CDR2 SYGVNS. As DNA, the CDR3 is TGTGCCAGCAGTGAATTAAGGTCTTCTACGGCGGTTGAGCAGTACTTC. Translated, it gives CASSELRSSTAVEQYF.

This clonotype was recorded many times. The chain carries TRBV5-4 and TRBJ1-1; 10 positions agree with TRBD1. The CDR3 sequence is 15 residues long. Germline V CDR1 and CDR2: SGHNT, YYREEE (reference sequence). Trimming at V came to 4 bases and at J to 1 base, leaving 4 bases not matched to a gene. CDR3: CASSPRDRGNTEAFF. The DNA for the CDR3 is TGTGCCAGCAGCCCCCGGGACAGGGGGAACACTGAAGCTTTCTTT. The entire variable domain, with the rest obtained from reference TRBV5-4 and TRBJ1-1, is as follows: ETGVTQSPTHLIKTRGQQVTLRCSSQSGHNTVSWYQQALGQGPQFIFQYYREEENGRGNFPPRFSGLQFPNYSSELNVNALELDDSALYLCASSPRDRGNTEAFFGQGTRLTVV.

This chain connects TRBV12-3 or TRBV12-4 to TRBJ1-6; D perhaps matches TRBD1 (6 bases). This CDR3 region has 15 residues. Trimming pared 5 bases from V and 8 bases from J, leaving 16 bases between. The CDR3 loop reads CASSLQAGGYSPLHF. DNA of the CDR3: TGTGCCAGCAGTCTCCAAGCCGGGGGCTATTCACCCCTCCACTTT.

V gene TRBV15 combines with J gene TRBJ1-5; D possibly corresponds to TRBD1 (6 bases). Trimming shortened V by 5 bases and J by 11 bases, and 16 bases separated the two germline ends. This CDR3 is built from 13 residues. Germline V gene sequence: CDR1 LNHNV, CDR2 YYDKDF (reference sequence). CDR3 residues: CATSSGQQGAQHF. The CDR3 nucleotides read TGTGCCACCAGCTCCGGACAGCAGGGAGCCCAGCATTTT.

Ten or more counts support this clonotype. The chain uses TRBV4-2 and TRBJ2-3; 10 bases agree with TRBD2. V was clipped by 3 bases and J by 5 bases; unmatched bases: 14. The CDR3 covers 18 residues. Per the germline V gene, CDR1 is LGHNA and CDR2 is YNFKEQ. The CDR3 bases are TGTGCCAGCAGCCACCGCCCAGGGGGGACTAGCGAGGTAGATACGCAGTATTTT. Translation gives CASSHRPGGTSEVDTQYF.